This passage covers 17 T cell receptor beta chains from one sample sequenced in a study of blood T cell repertoires in COVID-19. Method: immunoSEQ multiplex PCR; TCRdb's copy keeps in-frame clones and lacks some. The data show around 230,000 clones, roughly 83% seen once. The sample was peripheral blood. The receptors come from an elderly woman with acute or convalescent COVID-19.

The chain combines TRBV18 with TRBJ2-5; D is perhaps TRBD2 (5 bases). The germline gives CDR1 KGHSH, CDR2 LQKENI. CDR3 length: 16 residues. V lost 2 bases to trimming and J lost 4 bases, with 17 bases between them. The CDR3 region has the DNA TGTGCCAGCTCACCATCAGCGGTGGTTTTGGGAGAGACCCAGTACTTC. It encodes CASSPSAVVLGETQYF.

J is TRBJ1-2 and V is TRBV6-5, with 8 bases aligning to TRBD1. Germline V gene data show CDR1 as MNHEY and CDR2 as SVGAGI. The CDR3 consists of 14 residues. V lost 4 bases, J lost 5 bases, and 6 bases stayed unmatched. CDR3 sequence (DNA): TGTGCCAGCAGTTCCAGGGGGCTTGGTTATGGCTACACCTTC. Encoded protein: CASSSRGLGYGYTF.

The chain has TRBV9 and TRBJ1-3; 7 bases agree with TRBD1. The germline gives CDR1 SGDLS, CDR2 YYNGEE. CDR3 length equals 16 residues. V trimming: 4 bases; J trimming: 3 bases; junction bases outside the gene matches: 10. The chain's CDR3 is CASSSRDSERGNTIYF. DNA of the CDR3: TGTGCCAGCAGCTCCCGGGACAGCGAGCGTGGAAACACCATATATTTT.

This chain links TRBV23-1 with TRBJ2-5, with 9 bases lining up with TRBD2. TRBV23-1 is reported as an ORF; its role is uncertain. V was pared by 7 bases and J by 5 bases, with 14 bases of the junction left unmatched. This CDR3 is built from 16 residues. The CDR3 region is CASISIRRGGPETQYF. DNA of the CDR3: TGCGCCAGCATTAGTATCCGGCGGGGGGGCCCGGAGACCCAGTACTTC.

This clone was found a few times. The gene calls are TRBV12-5 and TRBJ2-2; 8 positions match TRBD2. V was pared by 0 bases and J by 2 bases, with 8 bases of the junction left unmatched. From germline, CDR1 is LGHNT and CDR2 FRNRAP. The CDR3 has 18 amino acids. In nucleotides, the CDR3 is TGTGCTAGTGGTTTGGTACCGGGGGGGTCGGGTAACACCGGGGAGCTGTTTTTT. Amino acid sequence: CASGLVPGGSGNTGELFF. Full variable domain (outside the CDR3, taken from reference TRBV12-5 and TRBJ2-2): DARVTQTPRHKVTEMGQEVTMRCQPILGHNTVFWYRQTMMQGLELLAYFRNRAPLDDSGMPKDRFSAEMPDATLATLKIQPSEPRDSAVYFCASGLVPGGSGNTGELFFGEGSRLTVL.

This clone was counted a few times. The V call is TRBV19, the J call TRBJ2-3; 8 bases are shared with TRBD1. Germline CDR1 is LNHDA and CDR2 is SQIVND (reference sequence). The CDR3 spans 13 residues. V trimming: 11 bases; J trimming: 4 bases; junction bases outside the gene matches: 8. CDR3 DNA sequence: TGTGCCTCGGCCCCAGGGGGCGCAGATACGCAGTATTTT. Protein sequence: CASAPGGADTQYF.

This sequence joins TRBV5-6 and TRBJ2-3, with a weak D call TRBD2 (6 bases). Germline V lookup: CDR1 SGHDT, CDR2 YYEEEE. Trimming stripped 0 bases from V and 7 bases from J, with 9 bases between. This CDR3 contains 13 residues. CDR3 in amino acids: CASSLVAGNTQYF. In DNA, the CDR3 is TGTGCCAGCAGCTTGGTGGCGGGAAATACGCAGTATTTT.

This clone has more than one count but fewer than ten. The CDR3, as DNA: TGTGCCATCAGTGGACCGGTAACGGGAAGCAGAACCTACGAGCAGTACTTC. This sequence encodes CAISGPVTGSRTYEQYF. The chain carries TRBV10-3 and TRBJ2-7, with D possibly TRBD2 on 5 matching bases. The CDR3 is 17 residues long. Trimming shortened V by 4 bases and J by 2 bases, and 21 bases separated the two germline ends. The germline V gene encodes CDR1 ENHRY and CDR2 SYGVKD.

The V and J genes are TRBV27 and TRBJ1-5; possibly TRBD1 for D (6 bases). V lost 0 bases and J lost 6, with 18 bases in between. Germline values: CDR1 MNHEY, CDR2 SMNVEV (reference sequence). CDR3 size: 17 residues. The CDR3 loop reads CASSLSHGQQRPQPQHF. The CDR3 DNA is TGTGCCAGCAGTTTATCCCACGGACAGCAGAGGCCTCAGCCCCAGCATTTT.

The chain links TRBV2 to TRBJ2-7, with D possibly matching TRBD2 (7 bases). The CDR3 extends over 14 amino acids. CDR1 and CDR2 (germline): SNHLY, FYNNEI. V dropped 8 bases and J dropped 1 base, with 15 bases sitting between them. In DNA, the CDR3 is TGTGCCAGCGGGCGGGGGCTTCTTTCCTACGAGCAGTACTTC. Encoded protein: CASGRGLLSYEQYF.

Turning to this clone: A junction end diverges from the germline sequence, so it may reflect a read error. The chain is built from TRBV7-7 and TRBJ2-2; TRBD1 is a possible D gene (6 bases). The CDR3 has 17 amino acids. Germline lookup yields CDR1 SSHAT and CDR2 FNYEAQ (reference sequence). The DNA for the CDR3 is TGTGCTAGCAGCTCAGCCTTCCAGGGGCTTTACACCGGGGAGCTGTTTTTT. Protein sequence: CASSSAFQGLYTGELFF.

The V gene is TRBV3-1 (or the pseudogene TRBV3-2), the J gene TRBJ1-4; D perhaps matches TRBD1 (6 bases). Germline CDR1 LGHDT, CDR2 YNNKEL (reference sequence). The CDR3 length is 15 residues. Trimming removed 1 base from V and 4 bases from J, with 10 bases in between. DNA of the CDR3: TGTGCCAGCAGCCAAGGCGGGGGCCTTAATGAAAAACTGTTTTTT. This translates into CASSQGGGLNEKLFF.

The chain has TRBV5-1 and TRBJ1-1, with D hard to call. V gave up 3 bases and J gave up 6 bases, with 12 bases separating them. The CDR3 is 13 residues long. Germline V gene lookup returns CDR1 SGHRS and CDR2 YFSETQ. CDR3 loop: CASSSRGTAEAFF. CDR3 DNA sequence: TGCGCCAGCAGCTCTCGTGGCACCGCTGAAGCTTTCTTT.

This chain links TRBV5-1 with TRBJ2-7; 8 nucleotides align to TRBD1. The CDR3 has 15 residues. J gave up 3 bases and V 0 bases, and 5 bases lay outside the gene matches. Germline V gives CDR1 SGHRS, CDR2 YFSETQ. The CDR3 nucleotides are TGCGCCAGCAGCTTGGAAGGGACAGGATACTACGAGCAGTACTTC. It specifies CASSLEGTGYYEQYF.

In this sample, this clone turned up a few times. The V and J genes are TRBV15 and TRBJ1-3; a weak D match, TRBD1 (5 bases). V was trimmed by 4 bases and J by 8 bases, leaving 12 bases between them. CDR3 length equals 13 residues. Germline V CDR1 and CDR2: LNHNV, YYDKDF (reference sequence). As DNA, the CDR3 is TGTGCCACCAGCATGAGGTTAGGGGACACCATATATTTT. It specifies CATSMRLGDTIYF.

The rearrangement links TRBV18 to TRBJ2-3; possible D gene TRBD2, 6 bases. Germline V gene lookup returns CDR1 KGHSH and CDR2 LQKENI. CDR3 length: 14 residues. The V end lost 4 bases, the J end lost 5 bases, and 13 bases lay between the germline ends. CDR3 sequence reads: CASSQVGGGDTQYF. CDR3 DNA: TGTGCCAGCTCACAGGTCGGGGGAGGAGATACGCAGTATTTT.

The rearrangement joins TRBV11-2 to TRBJ1-6; D is undetermined. V gave up 5 bases and J gave up 0 bases, with 8 bases separating them. Germline V gives CDR1 SGHAT, CDR2 FQNNGV. CDR3 length: 15 residues. Here the CDR3 DNA reads TGTGCCAGCAGCACCCCGAGCTCCTATAATTCACCCCTCCACTTT. Amino acid sequence: CASSTPSSYNSPLHF.